The sequence of this TCR beta chain was determined in a study of graft-versus-host responses after intestinal transplantation. Study context: In this cohort, recipients had multivisceral, liver-intestinal, or isolated intestinal transplants. The study, taken as a whole, reports: The authors found GvH clones in recipient marrow, some appearing first in ileum or blood.

The V segment lost 2 bases and the J segment 1 base; nucleotides outside the gene matches: 4. Germline CDR1 GTSNPN, CDR2 SVGIG (reference sequence). The CDR3 runs to 14 residues. Sequencing was performed with immunoSEQ multiplex PCR; in TCRdb, only in-frame clones are kept and a portion is missing. The data hold 20,000 to 30,000 clones, with 40% observed a single time. This clone was found once. This chain connects TRBV30 to TRBJ1-2; 7 bases match TRBD1. This clonotype was obtained from a human patient who received an intestinal transplant. The sample consisted of alloreactive CD4+ T cells from a mixed lymphocyte reaction culture, taken before intestinal transplant. Stated subset: CFSE-low proliferating T cells sorted from roughly six-day pre-transplant mixed lymphocyte reaction (GvH or HvG direction). As DNA, the CDR3 is TGTGCCTGGAGTTGGGACAGAGATAACTATGGCTACACCTTC. Protein: CAWSWDRDNYGYTF.